The 9 T cell receptor beta chains reported below all come from one sample, sequenced in a study of shared clonotypes between healthy human individuals. Generated by immunoSEQ multiplex PCR, the TCRdb table keeps only in-frame clones and is missing some. The repertoire has about 380,000 clones, roughly 96% of them found once; the top ten carry about 0.32%. The sequencing sample was made of memory CD8+ T cells sorted from blood. Regarding subset: CD45RO+ cells pooled with CCR7-negative TemRA cells. These receptors were collected from a man aged 25-40 years in good health.

The chain couples TRBV7-9 to TRBJ2-3; weak D call: TRBD2 (6 bases). Germline CDR1 is SEHNR and CDR2 is FQNEAQ (reference sequence). Trimming pared 5 bases from V and 2 bases from J, leaving 17 bases between. The CDR3 has 16 residues. Here the CDR3 reads CASSAAGTPSTDTQYF. Written as DNA, the CDR3 is TGTGCCAGCAGCGCCGCCGGGACTCCCTCCACAGATACGCAGTATTTT.

On this clone: Other DNA sequences within the sample encode an identical CDR3. V is TRBV6-5 and J is TRBJ2-7; perhaps TRBD2 as D (6 bases). Germline values: CDR1 MNHEY, CDR2 SVGAGI. This CDR3 region has 15 residues. Trimming took off 0 bases at V and 0 bases at J, with 9 bases between the two ends. The CDR3 coding sequence is TGTGCCAGCAGTTACTCGTTGGGAGGCTCCTACGAGCAGTACTTC. Translation gives CASSYSLGGSYEQYF.

The chain uses TRBV6-1 and TRBJ2-7, with D possibly called TRBD1 or TRBD2 (5 bases each). Trimming took 2 bases from V and 6 from J, leaving 20 bases between them. Germline V gives CDR1 MNHNS, CDR2 SASEGT. The CDR3 contains 16 residues. CDR3 sequence reads: CASSEFTPFQRGEQYF. Written as DNA, the CDR3 is TGTGCCAGCAGTGAATTCACCCCATTTCAGAGGGGCGAGCAGTACTTC.

The chain has TRBV10-3 and TRBJ1-1; D remains ambiguous. V lost 9 bases and J lost 1, with 24 bases in between. The CDR3 is made up of 17 amino acids. Germline values: CDR1 ENHRY, CDR2 SYGVKD. As DNA, the CDR3 is TGTGCCATTGCTCCCAGCCACGGTGAGCTCCAGAACACTGAAGCTTTCTTT. As protein: CAIAPSHGELQNTEAFF.

V usage is TRBV30 and J usage is TRBJ2-1, with D unresolved. Germline V CDR1 and CDR2: GTSNPN, SVGIG (reference sequence). There are 13 residues in the CDR3. The V end was cut by 5 bases, the J end by 1 base, with 9 bases between. DNA of the CDR3: TGTGCCTGGGGATCGAGGTCCTACAATGAGCAGTTCTTC. Amino acid sequence: CAWGSRSYNEQFF.

The chain has TRBV5-4 and TRBJ2-2; 8 bases line up with TRBD1. CDR1 is SGHNT, CDR2 YYREEE, per germline (reference sequence). The CDR3 has 16 residues. V was pared by 2 bases and J by 5 bases, with 8 bases of the junction left unmatched. The CDR3, as DNA: TGTGCCAGCAGCTTAGACAGGGGCCCGGCGACCGGGGAGCTGTTTTTT. Translated, it gives CASSLDRGPATGELFF.

The CDR3 is CASSPQHRDNSPLHF. DNA for the CDR3: TGTGCCAGCTCACCACAGCACCGGGATAATTCACCCCTCCACTTT. This rearrangement joins TRBV18 to TRBJ1-6; D is unclear. Trimming pared 1 base from V and 5 bases from J, leaving 9 bases between. The germline CDR1 and CDR2 sequences are KGHSH and LQKENI. The CDR3 loop spans 15 amino acids.

The J gene is TRBJ2-7, the V gene TRBV19, with 8 bases aligning to TRBD2. Looked up from germline, CDR1 is LNHDA and CDR2 is SQIVND (reference sequence). Losses at the gene ends were 5 bases for V and 3 bases for J; bases not matched to a gene: 9. The CDR3 has 15 amino acids. DNA for the CDR3: TGTGCCAGTAGTGAGCCGGGACTAGAACGCTACGAGCAGTACTTC. It yields the protein CASSEPGLERYEQYF.

This chain links TRBV2 with TRBJ2-3, with D possibly TRBD2 on 6 matching bases. The CDR3 has 16 amino acids. Trimming cost V 6 bases and J 2 bases, with 18 bases left between them. CDR1 is SNHLY and CDR2 is FYNNEI in the germline V gene. CDR3 loop: CASRLPGLTITDTQYF. CDR3 sequence (DNA): TGTGCCAGCAGATTACCGGGACTTACCATCACAGATACGCAGTATTTT.